The present T cell receptor (beta chain) was sequenced within a study of long-term antiretroviral therapy in people with HIV. The study's findings and limits: Data on ART adherence, viral resistance or therapy changes were unavailable. Older ART regimens were possibly in use when the blood was collected between about 2003 and 2018.

The length of the CDR3 is 15 residues. J lost 2 bases, V lost 6 bases, and 7 bases had no gene match. Germline V gene lookup returns CDR1 MNHNS and CDR2 SASEGT. A note on this clone: Its antigen is unknown.

Run at survey level, the immunoSEQ assay was version v3.0. Each sample had sequencing targeting about 35,000-50,000 T-cell genomes. Assay: immunoSEQ multiplex PCR; the TCRdb copy retains only in-frame clones and omits some. The table has tens of thousands of clones, about 96% seen once; the top ten hold 2.7%. The chain joins TRBV6-1 to TRBJ2-5, with TRBD2 matching over 9 bases. This TCR was sampled from a woman aged 45-65 years with HIV. The material sequenced was unsorted PBMCs, taken 3.7 years after starting antiretroviral therapy. CDR3 amino acids: CASRTLAGVQETQYF. The CDR3 region has the DNA TGTGCCAGCAGAACTTTAGCGGGGGTTCAAGAGACCCAGTACTTC.